Listed below are T cell receptor beta chains from one sample, sequenced in a study of T cell changes during pregnancy in multiple sclerosis. Produced via immunoSEQ multiplex PCR; TCRdb's table is partial and in-frame only. The sample consists of more than 90,000 clones, roughly nine tenths of them appearing once. Sequences were derived from peripheral blood, sampled in the first trimester of pregnancy. The receptors were sampled from a female donor with multiple sclerosis, enrolled in a pregnancy study. Each CDR3 is given with its conserved first and last residue. The D gene is left open where the match is weak. Some rows mark clone size as missing; the rest say once, few, many or name a class of expanded clone.

abundance: .; j_gene: TRBJ2-3; v_gene: TRBV5-4; d_gene: TRBD2; CDR3nt: TGTGCCAGCAGCTCTAGCGGGAGAACAGATACGCAGTATTTT; CDR3aa: CASSSSGRTDTQYF
abundance: .; j_gene: TRBJ2-7; v_gene: TRBV5-1; d_gene: TRBD2; CDR3nt: TGCGCCAGCAGCTCGACTAGCGGACGATTTTACGAGCAGTACTTC; CDR3aa: CASSSTSGRFYEQYF
abundance: .; j_gene: TRBJ2-7; v_gene: TRBV19; d_gene: .; CDR3nt: TGTGCCAGTAGTACCAACCCGGGACACGCTTTCTCCTACGAGCAGTACTTC; CDR3aa: CASSTNPGHAFSYEQYF
abundance: .; j_gene: TRBJ2-1; v_gene: TRBV28; d_gene: .; CDR3nt: TGTGCCAGCAACGGGGCGGGATTCAACAATGAGCAGTTCTTC; CDR3aa: CASNGAGFNNEQFF
abundance: .; j_gene: TRBJ2-3; v_gene: TRBV6-6; d_gene: .; CDR3nt: TGTGCCAGCAGTTACTCGCGTAACACAGATACGCAGTATTTT; CDR3aa: CASSYSRNTDTQYF
abundance: .; j_gene: TRBJ1-2; v_gene: TRBV19; d_gene: TRBD1; CDR3nt: TGTGCCTCGAGAGGGACAGGGGGAAATGGCTACACCTTC; CDR3aa: CASRGTGGNGYTF
abundance: .; j_gene: TRBJ2-3; v_gene: TRBV11-3; d_gene: TRBD2; CDR3nt: TGTGCCAGCAGCTTAGCTTTGGGACTAGGCATTAGCACAGATACGCAGTATTTT; CDR3aa: CASSLALGLGISTDTQYF
abundance: once; j_gene: TRBJ1-1; v_gene: TRBV28; d_gene: .; CDR3nt: TGTGCCAGCAGTTCCCCCTGGGGGGAGGGGAACACTGAAGCTTTCTTT; CDR3aa: CASSSPWGEGNTEAFF
abundance: .; j_gene: TRBJ2-5; v_gene: TRBV4-1; d_gene: .; CDR3nt: TGCGCCAGCAGCCTCGGACAGTCAGAGACCCAGTACTTC; CDR3aa: CASSLGQSETQYF
abundance: many; j_gene: TRBJ1-5; v_gene: TRBV6-6; d_gene: .; CDR3nt: TGTGCCAGCAGTTACGTAAATAGCAATCAGCCCCAGCATTTT; CDR3aa: CASSYVNSNQPQHF
abundance: .; j_gene: TRBJ1-3; v_gene: TRBV2; d_gene: TRBD1; CDR3nt: TGTGCCAGCAGTGACACAGGGGGTAGAGACACCATATATTTT; CDR3aa: CASSDTGGRDTIYF
abundance: many; j_gene: TRBJ1-3; v_gene: TRBV5-1; d_gene: .; CDR3nt: TGCGCCAGCAGCCGCGGACATCCTCAAAGTGGAAACACCATATATTTT; CDR3aa: CASSRGHPQSGNTIYF
abundance: .; j_gene: TRBJ1-1; v_gene: TRBV18; d_gene: TRBD1; CDR3nt: TGTGCCAGCTCACCAGGGACAGGGGGTACTGTCACTGAAGCTTTCTTT; CDR3aa: CASSPGTGGTVTEAFF
abundance: .; j_gene: TRBJ2-3; v_gene: TRBV5-8; d_gene: .; CDR3nt: TGTGCCAGCAGCTTAAAGCCCCATACGCAGTATTTT; CDR3aa: CASSLKPHTQYF
abundance: .; j_gene: TRBJ1-2; v_gene: TRBV18; d_gene: TRBD1; CDR3nt: TGTGCCAGCTCACCCGGACAGGGGCTCTATGGCTACACCTTC; CDR3aa: CASSPGQGLYGYTF
abundance: .; j_gene: TRBJ1-2; v_gene: TRBV9; d_gene: .; CDR3nt: TGTGCCAGCAGCGTAGATGGCAGGGCCCCATATGGCTACACCTTC; CDR3aa: CASSVDGRAPYGYTF
abundance: .; j_gene: TRBJ2-3; v_gene: TRBV12-5; d_gene: .; CDR3nt: TGTGCTAGTGGTTTTTTCGGTACGCAGTATTTT; CDR3aa: CASGFFGTQYF
abundance: .; j_gene: TRBJ2-7; v_gene: TRBV10-2; d_gene: TRBD2; CDR3nt: TGCGCCAGCAACGCTCCAGCGGGGGAGACCTACGAGCAGTACTTC; CDR3aa: CASNAPAGETYEQYF
abundance: .; j_gene: TRBJ2-7; v_gene: TRBV6-1; d_gene: TRBD1; CDR3nt: TGTGCCAGCCAGACAGGGCTAACCTACGAGCAGTACTTC; CDR3aa: CASQTGLTYEQYF
abundance: .; j_gene: TRBJ1-2; v_gene: TRBV7-9; d_gene: .; CDR3nt: TGTGCCAGCAGCTTGGGCAGGGGCGTAGGTGGCTACACCTTC; CDR3aa: CASSLGRGVGGYTF
abundance: .; j_gene: TRBJ2-7; v_gene: TRBV4-1; d_gene: .; CDR3nt: TGCGCCAGCAGCCAAGGCGACGGGAGCTCCTACGAGCAGTACTTC; CDR3aa: CASSQGDGSSYEQYF
abundance: few; j_gene: TRBJ1-4; v_gene: TRBV25-1; d_gene: TRBD1; CDR3nt: TGTGCCAGCGGGGACAGGGTGGGCGAAAAACTGTTTTTT; CDR3aa: CASGDRVGEKLFF
abundance: few; j_gene: TRBJ1-2; v_gene: TRBV10-3; d_gene: .; CDR3nt: TGTGCCATCAGTGAAACGCCCGGGACTCGGGGGATCTATGGCTACACCTTC; CDR3aa: CAISETPGTRGIYGYTF
abundance: once; j_gene: TRBJ2-7; v_gene: TRBV6-4; d_gene: TRBD1; CDR3nt: TGTGCCAGCACCAGACTGGGGACAGGGGGCTCGATGATTCCATACGAGCAGTACTTC; CDR3aa: CASTRLGTGGSMIPYEQYF
abundance: .; j_gene: TRBJ2-7; v_gene: TRBV4-1; d_gene: .; CDR3nt: TGCGCCAGCAGCCAAGATCAGGGTAAGGCTTCCAACGAGCAGCACTTC; CDR3aa: CASSQDQGKASNEQHF
abundance: .; j_gene: TRBJ1-1; v_gene: TRBV2; d_gene: .; CDR3nt: TGTGCCAGCGCGGGGGACGGCCTGTCCGAAGCTTTCTTT; CDR3aa: CASAGDGLSEAFF
abundance: .; j_gene: TRBJ2-7; v_gene: TRBV27; d_gene: .; CDR3nt: TGTGCCAGCAGGGGGGGAGGCTTATACGAGCAGTACTTC; CDR3aa: CASRGGGLYEQYF
abundance: once; j_gene: TRBJ1-1; v_gene: TRBV9; d_gene: .; CDR3nt: TGTGCCAGCAGCGTAGACCCCGGGGAAGGATATGCTTTCTTT; CDR3aa: CASSVDPGEGYAFF
abundance: .; j_gene: TRBJ2-1; v_gene: TRBV7-8; d_gene: TRBD1; CDR3nt: TGTGCCAGCAGCTTGACGACAGGGGCCCCAAGCGAGCAGTTCTTC; CDR3aa: CASSLTTGAPSEQFF
abundance: .; j_gene: TRBJ2-5; v_gene: TRBV11-1; d_gene: .; CDR3nt: TGTGCCAGCTCCTTCCAGGGCCGGGTTCAAGAGACCCAGTACTTC; CDR3aa: CASSFQGRVQETQYF
abundance: .; j_gene: TRBJ2-2; v_gene: TRBV9; d_gene: .; CDR3nt: TGTGCCAGCAGCGTAGACGGAGGTAACACCGGGGAGCTGTTTTTT; CDR3aa: CASSVDGGNTGELFF
abundance: .; j_gene: TRBJ2-5; v_gene: TRBV5-4; d_gene: .; CDR3nt: TGTGCCAGCAGCCGTGACAGCCAAGAGACCCAGTACTTC; CDR3aa: CASSRDSQETQYF
abundance: .; j_gene: TRBJ1-1; v_gene: TRBV4-1; d_gene: .; CDR3nt: TGCGCCAGCAGCCAAGACTTTTCGGGTCGGGGGTCCGATGAAGCTTTCTTT; CDR3aa: CASSQDFSGRGSDEAFF
abundance: once; j_gene: TRBJ2-7; v_gene: TRBV6-1; d_gene: TRBD2; CDR3nt: TGTGCCAGCAGGACCACGGGGGGTTACGAGCAGTACTTC; CDR3aa: CASRTTGGYEQYF
abundance: .; j_gene: TRBJ2-5; v_gene: TRBV7-3; d_gene: .; CDR3nt: TGTGCCAGCAGCTTAATAAGAGGTCGGCGGGAGACCCAGTACTTC; CDR3aa: CASSLIRGRRETQYF
abundance: .; j_gene: TRBJ2-7; v_gene: TRBV29-1; d_gene: TRBD2; CDR3nt: TGCAGCGTTGAATCCTGGGGACTAGCGGGACGCTCCTACGAGCAGTACTTC; CDR3aa: CSVESWGLAGRSYEQYF
abundance: .; j_gene: TRBJ1-4; v_gene: TRBV28; d_gene: TRBD1; CDR3nt: TGTGCCAGCAGTTCGGGACAGGGGGGTGAAAAACTGTTTTTT; CDR3aa: CASSSGQGGEKLFF
abundance: .; j_gene: TRBJ2-7; v_gene: TRBV4-1; d_gene: TRBD2; CDR3nt: TGCGCCAGCAGCCCCCCACTAGCGGGAAGCGTGGAGTTC; CDR3aa: CASSPPLAGSVEF
abundance: .; j_gene: TRBJ2-5; v_gene: TRBV28; d_gene: TRBD1; CDR3nt: TGTGCCAGCAGTACACGACAGGGCCAAGAGACCCAGTACTTC; CDR3aa: CASSTRQGQETQYF
abundance: .; j_gene: TRBJ2-7; v_gene: TRBV4-1; d_gene: .; CDR3nt: TGCGCCAGCAGCCAAGATCTTGTGGGCCAGTTTTTCTCCGAGCAGTACTTC; CDR3aa: CASSQDLVGQFFSEQYF
abundance: .; j_gene: TRBJ2-7; v_gene: TRBV7-9; d_gene: TRBD2; CDR3nt: TGTGCCAGCAGCCCCAGACTAGCGGGAGGGGGTGGCGAGCAGTACTTC; CDR3aa: CASSPRLAGGGGEQYF
abundance: .; j_gene: TRBJ2-1; v_gene: TRBV4-1; d_gene: TRBD2; CDR3nt: TGCGCCAGCAGCCCGGGACTAGCGGCTTACAATGAGCAGTTCTTC; CDR3aa: CASSPGLAAYNEQFF
abundance: .; j_gene: TRBJ2-3; v_gene: TRBV4-3; d_gene: TRBD2; CDR3nt: TGCGCCAGCAGCCAAGTAGCGGGAGGGAGAGATACGCAGTATTTT; CDR3aa: CASSQVAGGRDTQYF
abundance: .; j_gene: TRBJ2-6; v_gene: TRBV5-6; d_gene: .; CDR3nt: TGTGCCAGCAGCCAACGGAGCTCTGGGGCCAACGTCCTGACTTTC; CDR3aa: CASSQRSSGANVLTF
abundance: once; j_gene: TRBJ2-7; v_gene: TRBV18; d_gene: TRBD1; CDR3nt: TGTGCCAGCTCACCGGGACAGCAGCTCTCCTACGAGCAGTACTTC; CDR3aa: CASSPGQQLSYEQYF
abundance: .; j_gene: TRBJ2-1; v_gene: TRBV5-1; d_gene: TRBD2; CDR3nt: TGCGCCAGCAGCTTGACGGCGGGAGGGAGCGTTGAGCAGTTCTTC; CDR3aa: CASSLTAGGSVEQFF
abundance: .; j_gene: TRBJ2-2; v_gene: TRBV2; d_gene: TRBD1; CDR3nt: TGTGCCAGCAGTGGGACAGGGATCACCGGGGAGCTGTTTTTT; CDR3aa: CASSGTGITGELFF
abundance: .; j_gene: TRBJ2-1; v_gene: TRBV4-3; d_gene: TRBD2; CDR3nt: TGCGCCAGCAGCCAAAGGACTAGCAATGAGCAGTTCTTC; CDR3aa: CASSQRTSNEQFF
abundance: .; j_gene: TRBJ1-1; v_gene: TRBV10-3; d_gene: .; CDR3nt: TGTGCCATCAGTGGGCGACGGGGTTTAATGAACACTGAAGCTTTCTTT; CDR3aa: CAISGRRGLMNTEAFF
abundance: once; j_gene: TRBJ1-1; v_gene: TRBV18; d_gene: .; CDR3nt: TGTGCCAGCTCACCCATTTACGCCCGGTTGAACACTGAAGCTTTCTTT; CDR3aa: CASSPIYARLNTEAFF
abundance: .; j_gene: TRBJ1-2; v_gene: TRBV7-9; d_gene: .; CDR3nt: TGTGCCAGCAGCCCGAGTGATAGAAGAACACAGAATGGCTACACCTTC; CDR3aa: CASSPSDRRTQNGYTF
abundance: .; j_gene: TRBJ2-1; v_gene: TRBV7-9; d_gene: .; CDR3nt: TGTGCCAGCAGCTTAGTGGGGGGGACACCCTACAATGAGCAGTTCTTC; CDR3aa: CASSLVGGTPYNEQFF
abundance: .; j_gene: TRBJ2-3; v_gene: TRBV18; d_gene: TRBD1; CDR3nt: TGTGCCAGCTCACCACGCACAGGGGGCACAGATACGCAGTATTTT; CDR3aa: CASSPRTGGTDTQYF
abundance: once; j_gene: TRBJ1-2; v_gene: TRBV6-5; d_gene: TRBD1; CDR3nt: TGTGCCAGCAGGCATCCGGGACAGTCCGTCTCTGGCTACACCTTC; CDR3aa: CASRHPGQSVSGYTF
abundance: .; j_gene: TRBJ2-5; v_gene: TRBV5-1; d_gene: .; CDR3nt: TGCGCCAGCAGCGCCCCGGGGAGCCTGGAGACCCAGTACTTC; CDR3aa: CASSAPGSLETQYF
abundance: .; j_gene: TRBJ2-5; v_gene: TRBV10-1; d_gene: .; CDR3nt: TGCGCCAGCAGTGACCCCCGGGGAGGAGAGACCCAGTACTTC; CDR3aa: CASSDPRGGETQYF
abundance: once; j_gene: TRBJ2-7; v_gene: TRBV4-2; d_gene: .; CDR3nt: TGTGCCAGCAGCCAAGATCGAGCAGGGGTCTACGAGCAGTACTTC; CDR3aa: CASSQDRAGVYEQYF
abundance: .; j_gene: TRBJ1-5; v_gene: TRBV13; d_gene: .; CDR3nt: TGTGCCAGCAGCTTAAGGGGAGGGGGGGCCGGAAATCAGCCCCAGCATTTT; CDR3aa: CASSLRGGGAGNQPQHF
abundance: .; j_gene: TRBJ2-7; v_gene: TRBV19; d_gene: .; CDR3nt: TGTGCCAGTAGATCGATGGACAGAGCCTACGAGCAGTACTTC; CDR3aa: CASRSMDRAYEQYF